The entry that follows covers one T cell receptor (beta chain) sequence. Its antigen is currently unknown. The sample comes from a study of beta chain features in type 1 diabetes. Study-wide results and caveats: There was a moderate but significant shortening of TCRB CDR3s in all four CD4+ subsets of Type 1 diabetes patients.

By way of CD45RO/CCR7/CD25/CD127/CD95/CD27, the CD4+ regulatory, stem cell-like memory, central memory and naive cells were sorted. Each of the sorted populations had a purity greater than 95%. V lost 7 bases, J lost 4 bases, and 13 bases lay in between. The CDR3 is 12 amino acids. Per the germline V gene, CDR1 is SQVTM and CDR2 is ANQGSEA. The whole isolated RNA underwent reverse transcription, so sequencing captured expressed TCRB transcripts. Here immunoSEQ multiplex PCR was the method, and the copy in TCRdb shows in-frame clones only, minus some. The table includes around 430,000 clones, approximately 30% detected once.

The sample consisted of naive CD4+ T cells from blood. The sequence derives from a young man in good health. This rearrangement joins TRBV29-1 to TRBJ1-1; D call uncertain. In DNA form, the CDR3 reads TGCAGCGCTCCGGTAGGTGGCACTGAAGCTTTCTTT. Encoded protein: CSAPVGGTEAFF. The full variable domain, rest sourced from reference TRBV29-1 and TRBJ1-1, is SAVISQKPSRDICQRGTSLTIQCQVDSQVTMMFWYRQQPGQSLTLIATANQGSEATYESGFVIDKFPISRPNLTFSTLTVSNMSPEDSSIYLCSAPVGGTEAFFGQGTRLTVV.